Given below is one T cell receptor beta chain in context. No antigen is known for it. This sample was included in a study of T cells in localized non-small cell lung cancer. General observations from the study: In adjacent lung appeared a median around 55 of the top 100 tumor clones. Clonality of T cells reached its maximum in uninvolved adjacent lung, surpassing tumor. Sequencing involved a lone tumor region, leaving heterogeneity possible. An association was observed between higher blood T cell density and longer overall survival.

Sequencing used immunoSEQ multiplex PCR; TCRdb keeps in-frame clones, though not all of them. In the table there are 30,000 to 40,000 clones, approximately 86% of which are singletons. V gave up 3 bases and J gave up 1 base, with 7 bases separating them. Germline V lookup: CDR1 MDHEN, CDR2 SYDVKM. The CDR3 spans 13 residues. Material: peripheral blood, obtained before any cancer treatment. The chain couples TRBV28 to TRBJ2-7; D uncertain. The TCR comes from a man between 40 and 75 years old with stage I lung adenocarcinoma. CDR3 amino acids: CASSLQESYEQYF. DNA of the CDR3: TGTGCCAGCAGTTTGCAGGAATCCTACGAGCAGTACTTC.